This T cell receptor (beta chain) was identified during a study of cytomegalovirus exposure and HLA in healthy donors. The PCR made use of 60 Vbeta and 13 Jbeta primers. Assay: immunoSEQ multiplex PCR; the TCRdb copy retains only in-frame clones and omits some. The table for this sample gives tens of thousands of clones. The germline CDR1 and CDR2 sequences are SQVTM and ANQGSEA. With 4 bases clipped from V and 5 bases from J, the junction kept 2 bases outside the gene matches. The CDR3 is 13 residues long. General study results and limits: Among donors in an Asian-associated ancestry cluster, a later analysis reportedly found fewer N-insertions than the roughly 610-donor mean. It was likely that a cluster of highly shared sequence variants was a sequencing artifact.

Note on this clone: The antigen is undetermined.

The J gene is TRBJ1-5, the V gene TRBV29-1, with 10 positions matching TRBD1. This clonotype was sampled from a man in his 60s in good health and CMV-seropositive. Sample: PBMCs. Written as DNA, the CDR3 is TGCAGCGTTGGGGGGACAGGGGATCAGCCCCAGCATTTT. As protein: CSVGGTGDQPQHF.